This T cell receptor beta chain was recorded in a study of OX40 agonist ivuxolimab in advanced cancers. Notes on this clone: No antigen is known for it.

Study observations and caveats: Clonal expansion from baseline to week 6 occurred in both CD4+ and CD8+ T cells.

The CDR3 runs to 15 residues. J lost 8 bases, V lost 0 bases, and 10 bases had no gene match. Germline loops: CDR1 SGHRS, CDR2 YFSETQ. TCRdb's table, derived via immunoSEQ multiplex PCR, lists solely in-frame clones and lacks some. The table has 95,000 or so clones, 70% to 90% seen once. This clonotype was obtained from an adult with an advanced solid tumor such as melanoma, head and neck, liver or kidney cancer. Sequences were derived from CD4+ or CD8+ T cells sorted from blood, sampled in a trial of the OX40 agonist ivuxolimab. This rearrangement joins TRBV5-1 to TRBJ1-2; 7 nucleotides line up with TRBD1. The CDR3 DNA reads as TGCGCCAGCAGCTTGGTCGGACAGGAGGTAGGAGGCTACACCTTC. It translates to CASSLVGQEVGGYTF.